Listed below are T cell receptor beta chains from one sample, sequenced in a study of blood T cells in healthy people across ages. A single record per CDR3 protein comes from TCRdb applying MiXCR to the 5' RACE reads. Of around 990,000 distinct CDR3 sequences in the sample, roughly two fifths are singletons; the top ten hold around 14%. The sample was blood. The receptors originated from a man aged 18 to 29 in good health. The CDR3 runs from the conserved cysteine through the conserved F or W. A D gene is named only where the DNA matches it firmly. Not every row has a clone size; where given, it reads once, few, many or a size class.

TRBD2 few TRBJ2-3 TRBV9 CASSLSPSGHTDTQYF TGTGCCAGCAGCCTCTCCCCTAGCGGACACACAGATACGCAGTATTTT
- many TRBJ1-2 TRBV12-3/TRBV12-4 CASSRSSGYGYTF TGTGCCAGCAGCCGGAGTAGTGGGTATGGCTACACCTTC
- - TRBJ1-2 TRBV7-6 CASSSATEPLGGYTF TGTGCCAGCAGCTCGGCGACAGAACCCTTAGGGGGCTACACCTTC
TRBD1 - TRBJ1-1 TRBV29-1 CSARGGAPTTNTEAFF TGCAGCGCCAGGGGGGGGGCACCGACGACGAACACTGAAGCTTTCTTT
- - TRBJ2-3 TRBV5-1 CASSFDTPSTDTQYF TGCGCCAGCAGCTTCGACACCCCTAGCACAGATACGCAGTATTTT
TRBD1 - TRBJ1-2 TRBV6-5 CATYQTGRGYTF TGTGCCACCTACCAGACAGGGCGTGGCTACACCTTC
TRBD1 - TRBJ1-2 TRBV18 CASSPQTGTGGHGYTF TGTGCCAGCTCACCACAAACCGGGACAGGGGGCCATGGCTACACCTTC
- - TRBJ1-1 TRBV7-3 CATTEGTRTEAFF TGTGCCACCACGGAGGGAACGCGTACTGAAGCTTTCTTT
TRBD1 few TRBJ1-5 TRBV6-2/TRBV6-3 CASNLDRASHQPQHF TGTGCCAGCAACTTGGACAGGGCAAGCCATCAGCCCCAGCATTTT
- - TRBJ2-3 TRBV7-2 CASSLRATSTDTQYF TGTGCCAGCAGCTTACGGGCAACTAGCACAGATACGCAGTATTTT
- - TRBJ1-2 TRBV4-1 CASSPYFPRTQGSYGYTF TGCGCCAGCAGCCCTTACTTTCCTAGGACCCAGGGCTCTTATGGCTACACCTTC
TRBD1 - TRBJ1-2 TRBV4-1 CASSRETGFGGYTF TGCGCCAGCAGCCGAGAGACAGGGTTCGGTGGCTACACCTTC
- once TRBJ2-1 TRBV5-5 CAGSSGGAEQFF TGTGCCGGCAGCAGTGGGGGGGCTGAGCAGTTCTTC
- few TRBJ2-5 TRBV20-1 CSAPIKDGQETQYF TGCAGTGCTCCTATAAAGGACGGCCAAGAGACCCAGTACTTC
- few TRBJ2-3 TRBV27 CASSLSAGGTDTQYF TGTGCCAGCAGTTTATCGGCAGGGGGCACAGATACGCAGTATTTT
- many TRBJ1-2 TRBV3-1 CASSQDPGSGYTF TGTGCCAGCAGCCAAGACCCCGGCTCTGGCTACACCTTC
- - TRBJ1-5 TRBV14 CASSQDQERGIGNQPQHF TGTGCCAGCAGCCAAGATCAGGAACGGGGAATAGGGAATCAGCCCCAGCATTTT
- - TRBJ1-2 TRBV9 CASSVDQGHYGYTF TGTGCCAGCAGCGTAGATCAGGGGCACTATGGCTACACCTTC
- few TRBJ2-3 TRBV27 CASSQGSRAGMDTDTQYF TGTGCCAGCAGCCAGGGATCGCGGGCGGGGATGGATACAGATACGCAGTATTTT
TRBD1 - TRBJ1-1 TRBV5-1 CASSPKGQGARHTEAFF TGCGCCAGCAGCCCTAAAGGACAGGGGGCTCGACACACTGAAGCTTTCTTT
TRBD1 - TRBJ1-6 TRBV9 CASSVTGADYNSPLHF TGTGCCAGCAGCGTAACAGGGGCTGATTATAATTCACCCCTCCACTTT
TRBD1 few TRBJ2-4 TRBV3-1 CASSQSSGTGGAGTKNIQYF TGTGCCAGCAGCCAGAGCTCCGGGACAGGGGGCGCTGGGACCAAAAACATTCAGTACTTC
TRBD1 - TRBJ1-5 TRBV6-1 CASSKGQGRGSNQPQHF TGTGCCAGCAGTAAGGGACAGGGAAGAGGTAGCAATCAGCCCCAGCATTTT
- few TRBJ2-6 TRBV28 CASSPIWWDSGANVLTF TGTGCCAGCAGTCCGATCTGGTGGGACTCTGGGGCCAACGTCCTGACTTTC
- once TRBJ1-2 TRBV7-2 CASSAAWDYTF TGTGCCAGCAGCGCAGCTTGGGACTACACCTTC
- few TRBJ1-3 TRBV29-1 CSVFGGTLSGNTIYF TGCAGCGTGTTCGGTGGGACACTCTCTGGAAACACCATATATTTT
TRBD1 - TRBJ1-4 TRBV4-3 CASSQSDRVEEKLFF TGCGCCAGCAGCCAATCGGACAGGGTCGAGGAAAAACTGTTTTTT
- few TRBJ2-3 TRBV20-1 CSASKAVLGDMQYF TGCAGTGCTAGCAAGGCCGTCCTTGGGGACATGCAGTATTTT
TRBD1 - TRBJ1-6 TRBV7-6 CASSSRLTGTGGDHRLNSPLHF TGTGCCAGCAGCTCACGACTCACCGGGACAGGGGGCGACCACCGACTTAATTCACCCCTCCACTTT
TRBD1 - TRBJ2-1 TRBV4-1 CASSQERGTGLSSYKEQFF TGCGCCAGCAGCCAAGAGAGGGGGACAGGGCTTAGCTCCTACAAGGAGCAGTTCTTC